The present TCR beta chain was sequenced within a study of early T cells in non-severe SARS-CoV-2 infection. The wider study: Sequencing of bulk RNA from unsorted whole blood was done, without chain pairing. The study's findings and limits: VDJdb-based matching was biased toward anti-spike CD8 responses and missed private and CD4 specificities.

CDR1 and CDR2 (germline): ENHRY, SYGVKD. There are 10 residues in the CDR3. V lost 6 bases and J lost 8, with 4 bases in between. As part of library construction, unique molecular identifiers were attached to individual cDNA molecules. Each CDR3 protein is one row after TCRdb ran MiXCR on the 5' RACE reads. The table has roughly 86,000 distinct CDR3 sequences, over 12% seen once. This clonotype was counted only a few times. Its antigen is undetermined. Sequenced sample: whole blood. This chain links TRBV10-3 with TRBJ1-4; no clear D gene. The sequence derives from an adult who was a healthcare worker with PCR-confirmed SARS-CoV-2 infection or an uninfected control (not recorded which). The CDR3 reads CAIRIEKLFF. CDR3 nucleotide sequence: TGTGCCATCAGGATCGAAAAACTGTTTTTT.